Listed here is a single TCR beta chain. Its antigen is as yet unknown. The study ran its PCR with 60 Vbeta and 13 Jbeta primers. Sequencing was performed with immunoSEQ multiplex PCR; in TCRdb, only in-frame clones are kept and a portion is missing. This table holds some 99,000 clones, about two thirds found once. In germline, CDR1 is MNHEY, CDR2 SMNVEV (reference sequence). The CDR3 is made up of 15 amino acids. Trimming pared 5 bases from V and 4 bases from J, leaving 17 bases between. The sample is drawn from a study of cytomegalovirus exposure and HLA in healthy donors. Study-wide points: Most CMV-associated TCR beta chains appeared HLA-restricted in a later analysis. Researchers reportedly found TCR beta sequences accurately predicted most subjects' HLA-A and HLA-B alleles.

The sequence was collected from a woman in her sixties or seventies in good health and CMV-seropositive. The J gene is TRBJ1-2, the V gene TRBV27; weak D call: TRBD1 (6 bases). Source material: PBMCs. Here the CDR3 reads CASSLGQFPIYGYTF. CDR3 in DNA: TGTGCCAGCAGTCTCGGACAGTTCCCCATCTATGGCTACACCTTC.